This T cell receptor beta chain was identified during a study of T cells in Graves' hyperthyroidism and ophthalmopathy. About the research overall: The blood sample was taken at first diagnosis, before treatment began.

General observations from the study: Blood held most thyroid clonotypes expanded above 0.001 frequency.

There were TCR beta CDR3 regions amplified from RNA transcripts. Primed by the HTBI set, a first-round RT-PCR was run on the TCR CDR3. TCRdb re-called the multiplex PCR reads through MiXCR, storing one row per CDR3 protein. Of some 690,000 distinct CDR3 sequences in the sample, roughly 17% were seen once. V lost 1 base to trimming and J lost 2 bases, with 6 bases between them. In germline, CDR1 is MNHEY, CDR2 SVGAGI. The CDR3 consists of 14 residues. This clonotype was counted a few times. The antigen remains unidentified. This rearrangement joins TRBV6-5 to TRBJ1-5; D remains ambiguous. Sequenced material: blood. The receptor comes from a man between 45 and 60 years old with Graves' hyperthyroidism. CDR3 loop: CASSYWGGNQPQHF. The CDR3 DNA reads TGTGCCAGCAGTTACTGGGGTGGCAATCAGCCCCAGCATTTT.